The 24 T cell receptor beta chains below all came from one sample that was sequenced in a study of blood T cell repertoires in COVID-19. Some clones are missing from TCRdb's copy, which holds only in-frame ones; the method was immunoSEQ multiplex PCR. The sample contains about 250,000 clones, about 87% of which appear only once. The sample comprised PBMCs or T cells enriched from blood (not recorded which). The receptors stem from a woman in her fifties or sixties who had recovered from COVID-19.

CDR3 nucleotides: TGTGCCAGCAGCCGATACAGGACAGGGGGCTACGAGCAGTACTTC. It specifies CASSRYRTGGYEQYF. The chain links TRBV14 to TRBJ2-7, with 10 bases that match TRBD1. Germline loops: CDR1 SGHDN, CDR2 FVKESK. V shed 4 bases, J shed 3 bases, and the junction held 6 bases outside the gene matches. The CDR3 totals 15 residues.

This chain connects TRBV7-9 to TRBJ1-4; TRBD1 might be the D (5 bases). The V gene lost 5 bases and the J gene lost 8 bases, with 15 bases spanning the gap. The CDR3 length is 14 residues. CDR1 and CDR2 from the germline V gene are SEHNR and FQNEAQ (reference sequence). The DNA of the CDR3 is TGTGCCAGCAGCGTCGCAGGGTTGTTCGAAAAACTGTTTTTT. Translation: CASSVAGLFEKLFF.

This clone was counted between two and nine times. The rearrangement joins TRBV30 to TRBJ2-7; no clear D gene. V shed 0 bases and J shed 9 bases, with 9 bases lying between them. The CDR3 runs to 11 residues. Per the germline V gene, CDR1 is GTSNPN and CDR2 is SVGIG (reference sequence). CDR3 sequence (DNA): TGTGCCTGGAGTGTAAACGAGAGGCAGTACTTC. It codes for CAWSVNERQYF.

This clone was observed once. V usage is TRBV4-1 and J usage is TRBJ1-1; D gene ambiguous. With 0 bases removed from V and 1 base from J, the gap between germline ends came to 9 bases. CDR3 size: 15 residues. Germline CDR1 reads MGHRA; CDR2 reads YSYEKL. The CDR3 sequence is CASSQEARKNTEAFF. CDR3 bases: TGCGCCAGCAGCCAAGAGGCCAGAAAGAACACTGAAGCTTTCTTT.

The rearrangement links TRBV18 to TRBJ1-1; D uncertain. Trimming took off 0 bases at V and 0 bases at J, with 2 bases between the two ends. Germline V gene data show CDR1 as KGHSH and CDR2 as LQKENI. The CDR3 extends over 13 amino acids. The CDR3 loop reads CASSPPVNTEAFF. The CDR3 DNA sequence: TGTGCCAGCTCACCACCCGTGAACACTGAAGCTTTCTTT. Using reference TRBV18 and TRBJ1-1 for the parts outside the CDR3, the full variable domain is NAGVMQNPRHLVRRRGQEARLRCSPMKGHSHVYWYRQLPEEGLKFMVYLQKENIIDESGMPKERFSAEFPKEGPSILRIQQVVRGDSAAYFCASSPPVNTEAFFGQGTRLTVV.

This clone showed up just a few times. The rearrangement joins TRBV7-5 to TRBJ1-5; TRBD1 reflects the table's D call only, with no check against the DNA. TRBV7-5 is shown as a pseudogene. There are 14 residues in the CDR3. The CDR3 here is CARIKGAFGQPQHF. CDR3 nucleotide sequence: TGTGCCAGAATTAAGGGGGCCTTCGGGCAGCCCCAGCATTTT.

V usage is TRBV5-1 and J usage is TRBJ2-2; D is perhaps TRBD2 (5 bases). CDR3 length: 16 amino acids. Germline CDR1 and CDR2: SGHRS and YFSETQ. With 6 bases removed from V and 1 base from J, the gap between germline ends came to 16 bases. In nucleotides, the CDR3 is TGCGCCAGCAACCGACTACCTGATATGAACACCGGGGAGCTGTTTTTT. It is translated as CASNRLPDMNTGELFF.

The chain joins TRBV29-1 to TRBJ2-3, with 7 positions matching TRBD2. This CDR3 is built from 11 residues. Germline values: CDR1 SQVTM, CDR2 ANQGSEA. With 7 bases clipped from V and 6 bases from J, the junction kept 4 bases outside the gene matches. CDR3 sequence: CSGGGADTQYF. The CDR3 coding sequence is TGCAGCGGGGGAGGGGCGGATACGCAGTATTTT.

The chain couples TRBV2 to TRBJ2-5, with 7 bases aligning to TRBD2. The length of the CDR3 is 12 residues. The J segment lost 5 bases and the V segment lost 5 bases, leaving 2 bases of the junction unmatched. Germline V lookup: CDR1 SNHLY, CDR2 FYNNEI. The CDR3 reads CASSFGGETQYF. Here the CDR3 DNA reads TGTGCCAGCAGTTTCGGGGGGGAGACCCAGTACTTC.

This chain joins TRBV5-5 and TRBJ2-3; 7 bases map to TRBD2. This CDR3 region has 14 residues. V shed 3 bases and J 3 bases; nucleotides not matched to a gene: 4. CDR1 and CDR2 (germline): SGHKS, YYEKEE (reference sequence). CDR3 protein: CASSSGGRTDTQYF. The CDR3 region has the DNA TGTGCCAGCAGCTCGGGCGGGAGAACAGATACGCAGTATTTT.

V and J are TRBV7-2 and TRBJ2-3; D perhaps matches TRBD1 (5 bases). This CDR3 spans 15 amino acids. V lost 6 bases to trimming and J lost 7 bases, with 20 bases between them. CDR1 is SGHTA and CDR2 is FQGNSA in the germline V gene. Here the CDR3 DNA reads TGTGCCAGCAGTAACCCGTTACCACAGGCGCATACGCAGTATTTT. Amino acids: CASSNPLPQAHTQYF.

The chain employs TRBV21-1 and TRBJ2-5; no DNA check was done on the table's D call, TRBD2. TRBV21-1 is a listed pseudogene. CDR3 length: 17 amino acids. In nucleotides, the CDR3 is TGTGCCAGCAGCAAAGGGTTTTTACGGGGATGCAAAGAGACCCAGTACTTC. It yields the protein CASSKGFLRGCKETQYF.

The J gene is TRBJ2-2, the V gene TRBV5-5, with TRBD2 identical over 11 bases. With 4 bases clipped from V and 2 bases from J, the junction kept 10 bases outside the gene matches. Per germline, CDR1 SGHKS and CDR2 YYEKEE (reference sequence). The CDR3 covers 18 residues. The CDR3 loop is CASSKIPGLAENTGELFF. Written as DNA, the CDR3 is TGTGCCAGCAGCAAAATACCGGGACTAGCGGAAAACACCGGGGAGCTGTTTTTT.

The chain is built from TRBV7-3 and TRBJ2-5; the match to TRBD2 covers 7 bases. V trimming: 5 bases; J trimming: 4 bases; junction bases outside the gene matches: 10. The germline V gene encodes CDR1 SGHTA and CDR2 FQGTGA. The CDR3 runs to 15 residues. CDR3: CASSPAGGSPETQYF. The CDR3 DNA reads as TGTGCCAGCAGCCCCGCCGGGGGGTCGCCAGAGACCCAGTACTTC.

V gene TRBV4-3 combines with J gene TRBJ1-6; TRBD1 matches 8 bases. CDR1 and CDR2 from the germline V gene are LGHNA and YSLEER. With V trimmed by 2 bases and J by 6 bases, 9 bases remained unmatched. CDR3 length: 17 amino acids. CDR3 sequence reads: CASSQYPPGGLNSPLHF. The DNA of the CDR3 is TGCGCCAGCAGCCAATACCCCCCAGGGGGCCTTAATTCACCCCTCCACTTT.

The rearrangement uses TRBV28 and TRBJ1-2, with D uncertain. V was pared by 7 bases and J by 6 bases, with 12 bases between. CDR1 MDHEN and CDR2 SYDVKM come from the germline V gene. The CDR3 contains 12 residues. CDR3 in DNA: TGTGCCAGCACCTCCATAAGCCATGGCTACACCTTC. The encoded protein is CASTSISHGYTF.

The chain is built from TRBV6-5 and TRBJ1-2; TRBD1 aligns across 7 bases. Germline CDR1 reads MNHEY; CDR2 reads SVGAGI. V trimming: 11 bases; J trimming: 8 bases; junction bases outside the gene matches: 11. The CDR3 is 12 amino acids. The CDR3 nucleotides are TGTGCCTCTACAAAAGGGGGCACGGGCTACACCTTC. Its translation: CASTKGGTGYTF.

The chain employs TRBV30 and TRBJ1-5; 8 bases line up with TRBD1. Germline lookup yields CDR1 GTSNPN and CDR2 SVGIG (reference sequence). The CDR3 is made up of 13 amino acids. Trimming at V came to 3 bases and at J to 6 bases, leaving 4 bases not matched to a gene. As DNA, the CDR3 is TGTGCCTGGAGCGAGCAGGGGGCTCAGCCCCAGCATTTT. Amino acid sequence: CAWSEQGAQPQHF.

The V gene is TRBV28, the J gene TRBJ2-5; tentative D call: TRBD2 (5 bases). CDR3 size: 12 residues. Germline lookup yields CDR1 MDHEN and CDR2 SYDVKM. Trimming stripped 6 bases from V and 5 bases from J, with 10 bases between. The CDR3 protein is CASRLRGETQYF. The CDR3 DNA is TGTGCCAGCAGGTTGCGAGGGGAGACCCAGTACTTC.

The V and J genes are TRBV6-6 and TRBJ2-1, with 10 bases identical to TRBD2. Trimming at V came to 9 bases and at J to 10 bases, leaving 12 bases not matched to a gene. Germline V lookup: CDR1 MNHNY, CDR2 SVGAGI (reference sequence). The CDR3 has 14 amino acids. CDR3 region: CARAGLAGAGEQFF. CDR3 nucleotides: TGTGCCAGGGCGGGCCTAGCGGGAGCGGGAGAGCAGTTCTTC.

The CDR3 coding sequence is TGTGCCAGCAGTTTTACAGGGGTGGACGGCTACACCTTC. Its protein is CASSFTGVDGYTF. V usage is TRBV12-3 or TRBV12-4 and J usage is TRBJ1-2; 7 bases line up with TRBD1. V shed 3 bases and J 8 bases; nucleotides not matched to a gene: 6. The CDR3 spans 13 residues.

The chain employs TRBV7-9 and TRBJ1-1; 8 nucleotides match TRBD1. V gave up 4 bases and J gave up 6 bases; unmatched junction bases: 7. CDR3 size: 14 residues. Germline V gives CDR1 SEHNR, CDR2 FQNEAQ (reference sequence). The CDR3 reads CASSYSGQGAEAFF. CDR3 bases: TGTGCCAGCAGCTATTCCGGACAGGGAGCTGAAGCTTTCTTT.

The V and J genes are TRBV27 and TRBJ1-2, with 7 bases matching TRBD1. Per germline, CDR1 MNHEY and CDR2 SMNVEV (reference sequence). V lost 1 base, J lost 1 base, and 6 bases stayed unmatched. The CDR3 has 16 residues. CDR3 amino acids: CASSLLGQGGNYGYTF. CDR3 nucleotides: TGTGCCAGCAGTTTATTGGGGCAGGGGGGTAACTATGGCTACACCTTC.

The rearrangement links TRBV4-1 to TRBJ2-5, with 12 bases aligning to TRBD2. J lost 1 base, V lost 0 bases, and 6 bases had no gene match. This CDR3 contains 18 residues. Germline V CDR1 and CDR2: MGHRA, YSYEKL. The CDR3 bases are TGCGCCAGCAGCCAAGATCGGACTAGCGGGATCCTCCAAGAGACCCAGTACTTC. Translated: CASSQDRTSGILQETQYF.